This TCR beta chain derives from a study of blood T cell repertoires in COVID-19. Study in general: Sources were T cells, B-cell-depleted T cells, or PBMCs; the material itself was cDNA or gDNA.

As processed by the authors: Scientists estimated how many nucleated cells there were by amplifying reference gene primers. The repertoire was sequenced with immunoSEQ multiplex PCR; TCRdb's copy has only in-frame clones and lacks some. V and J calls and clone size are as listed in that table; D and trimming were resolved from the DNA. The sample contains more than 200,000 clones, more than 75% of which appear only once. The CDR3 totals 14 residues. Trimming left V 0 bases short and J 2 bases short, with 7 bases between. The germline gives CDR1 LNHNV, CDR2 YYDKDF (reference sequence). This clonotype originated in a woman in her fifties or sixties with COVID-19, enrolled during active disease. Material for sequencing was peripheral blood. The V gene is TRBV15, the J gene TRBJ2-5; D not certain. As DNA, the CDR3 is TGTGCCACCAGCAGAGAGCGGCGGCAAGAGACCCAGTACTTC. Translated, it gives CATSRERRQETQYF.